Below, one TCR beta chain is given with its context. Its antigen is not known. This specimen belongs to a study of response to subunit inactivated influenza vaccine. TCRdb re-called the RT-PCR reads through MiXCR, storing one row per CDR3 protein. Among about 530,000 distinct CDR3 sequences listed, 10% to 15% were seen once. The CDR3 spans 17 residues. The junction had 8 bases not matched to a gene; V was cut back by 4 bases and J by 3 bases. Broader study findings: The authors proposed limited new T cell recruitment per seasonal influenza vaccination.

Sequences were derived from PBMCs from blood, sampled 40 to 50 days after vaccination. The clonotype originates from a man aged 45-65 years who received an inactivated influenza vaccine. V gene TRBV12-3 or TRBV12-4 combines with J gene TRBJ2-2; the match to TRBD1 covers 10 bases. The CDR3 nucleotides read TGTGCCAGCAGTTCCCGGACAGGGGGTTTCGACACCGGGGAGCTGTTTTTT. It is translated as CASSSRTGGFDTGELFF.